This T cell receptor (beta chain) was observed in a study of T-cell memory formation after mild COVID-19. This clonotype was observed many times. The antigen is unknown. Per the germline V gene, CDR1 is MNHEY and CDR2 is SMNVEV (reference sequence). Germline trimming cut 0 bases from V and 5 bases from J; bases unmatched to any gene: 6. The CDR3 extends over 15 amino acids. Study outcomes and limitations: Of the contracting clones, CD4+ ones lay mainly in CM and EM, and CD8+ ones in EMRA. CD4/CD8 balance characterized clones contracting day 15 to 85, and CD4+ skew characterized later expanders.

A single record per CDR3 protein comes from TCRdb applying MiXCR to the 5' RACE reads. The sample includes about 470,000 distinct CDR3 sequences, roughly 18% of them seen just once. The chain uses TRBV27 and TRBJ2-5; 7 bases line up with TRBD2. The clonotype originates from an adult woman who had mild COVID-19 (a few samples of this study predate the infection). Cell type and time point are not known. Material: PBMCs or a T cell subset sorted from them (not recorded which). CDR3 amino acids: CASSLSAGVLETQYF. CDR3 sequence (DNA): TGTGCCAGCAGTTTATCCGCGGGGGTTTTGGAGACCCAGTACTTC.